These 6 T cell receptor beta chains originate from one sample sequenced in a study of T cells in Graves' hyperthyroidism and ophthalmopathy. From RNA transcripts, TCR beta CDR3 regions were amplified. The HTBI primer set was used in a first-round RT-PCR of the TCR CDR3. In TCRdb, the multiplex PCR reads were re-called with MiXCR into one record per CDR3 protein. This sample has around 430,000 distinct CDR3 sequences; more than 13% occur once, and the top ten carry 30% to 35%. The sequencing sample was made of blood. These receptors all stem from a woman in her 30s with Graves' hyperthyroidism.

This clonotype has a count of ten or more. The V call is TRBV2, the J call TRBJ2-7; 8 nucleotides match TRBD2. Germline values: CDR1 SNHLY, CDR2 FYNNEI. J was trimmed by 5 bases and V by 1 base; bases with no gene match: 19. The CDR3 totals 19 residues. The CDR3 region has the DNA TGTGCCAGCAGTGAAGAGGATGGGAACGGGAGGGCCAGTAGCAACGAGCAGTACTTC. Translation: CASSEEDGNGRASSNEQYF.

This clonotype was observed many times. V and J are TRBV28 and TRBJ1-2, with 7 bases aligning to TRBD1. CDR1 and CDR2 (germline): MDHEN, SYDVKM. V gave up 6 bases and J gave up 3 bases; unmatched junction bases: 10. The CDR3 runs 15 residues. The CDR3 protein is CASSPGQRYYYGYTF. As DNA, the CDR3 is TGTGCCAGCAGCCCGGGACAGAGATATTACTATGGCTACACCTTC.

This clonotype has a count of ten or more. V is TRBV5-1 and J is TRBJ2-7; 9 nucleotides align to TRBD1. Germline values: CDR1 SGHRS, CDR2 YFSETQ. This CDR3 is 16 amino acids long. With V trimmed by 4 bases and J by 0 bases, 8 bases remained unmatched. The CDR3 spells CASSTRGQGSSYEQYF. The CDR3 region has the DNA TGCGCCAGCAGCACCCGCGGACAGGGGAGCTCCTACGAGCAGTACTTC.

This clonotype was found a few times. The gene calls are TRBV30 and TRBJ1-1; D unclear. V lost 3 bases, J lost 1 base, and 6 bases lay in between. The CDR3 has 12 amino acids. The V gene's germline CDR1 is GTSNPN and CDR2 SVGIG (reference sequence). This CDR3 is CAWRAGNTEAFF. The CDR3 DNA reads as TGTGCCTGGAGGGCGGGGAACACTGAAGCTTTCTTT.

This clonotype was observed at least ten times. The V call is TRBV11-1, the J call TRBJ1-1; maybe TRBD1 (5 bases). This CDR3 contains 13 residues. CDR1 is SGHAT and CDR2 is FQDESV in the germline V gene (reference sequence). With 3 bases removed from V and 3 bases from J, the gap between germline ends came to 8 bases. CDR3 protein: CASSFKGDTEAFF. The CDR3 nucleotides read TGTGCCAGCAGCTTTAAAGGGGACACTGAAGCTTTCTTT.

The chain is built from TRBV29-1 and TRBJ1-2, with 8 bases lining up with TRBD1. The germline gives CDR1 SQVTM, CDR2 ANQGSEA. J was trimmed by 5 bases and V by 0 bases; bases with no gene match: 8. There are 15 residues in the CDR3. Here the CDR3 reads CSVEEGSDRAYGYTF. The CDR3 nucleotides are TGCAGCGTTGAAGAGGGATCGGACAGGGCATATGGCTACACCTTC.